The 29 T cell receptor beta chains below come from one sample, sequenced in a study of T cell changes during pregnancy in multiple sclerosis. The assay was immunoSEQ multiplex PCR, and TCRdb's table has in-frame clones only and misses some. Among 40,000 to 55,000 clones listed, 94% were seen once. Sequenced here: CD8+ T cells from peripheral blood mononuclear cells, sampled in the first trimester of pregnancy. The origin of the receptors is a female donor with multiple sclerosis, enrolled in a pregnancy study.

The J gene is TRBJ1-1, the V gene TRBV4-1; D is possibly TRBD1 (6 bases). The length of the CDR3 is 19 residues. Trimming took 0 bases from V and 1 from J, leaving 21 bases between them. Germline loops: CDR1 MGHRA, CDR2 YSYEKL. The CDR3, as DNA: TGCGCCAGCAGCCAAGAGGGACACCCCTCACTAAACGAGAACACTGAAGCTTTCTTT. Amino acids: CASSQEGHPSLNENTEAFF.

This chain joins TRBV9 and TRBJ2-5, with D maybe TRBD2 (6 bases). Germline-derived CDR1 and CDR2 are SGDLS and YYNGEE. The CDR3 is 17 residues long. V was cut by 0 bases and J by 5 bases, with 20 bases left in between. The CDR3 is CASSVAGRSIGGETQYF. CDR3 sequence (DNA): TGTGCCAGCAGCGTAGCGGGCCGGAGCATAGGAGGGGAGACCCAGTACTTC. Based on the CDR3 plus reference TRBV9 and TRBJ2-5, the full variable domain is DSGVTQTPKHLITATGQRVTLRCSPRSGDLSVYWYQQSLDQGLQFLIQYYNGEERAKGNILERFSAQQFPDLHSELNLSSLELGDSALYFCASSVAGRSIGGETQYFGPGTRLLVL.

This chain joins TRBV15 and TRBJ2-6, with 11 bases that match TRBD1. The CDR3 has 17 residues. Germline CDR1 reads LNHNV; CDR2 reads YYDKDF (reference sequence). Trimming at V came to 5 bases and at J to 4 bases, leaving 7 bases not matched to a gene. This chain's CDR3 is CATSLIGQGAGANVLTF. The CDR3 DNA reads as TGTGCCACCAGCCTGATTGGACAGGGGGCCGGGGCCAACGTCCTGACTTTC.

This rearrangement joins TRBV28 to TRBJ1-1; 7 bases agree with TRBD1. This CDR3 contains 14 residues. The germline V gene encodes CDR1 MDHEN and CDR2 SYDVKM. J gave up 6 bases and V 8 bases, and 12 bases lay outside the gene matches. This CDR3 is CASLLTGLGAEAFF. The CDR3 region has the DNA TGTGCCAGCTTGTTGACAGGGTTAGGAGCTGAAGCTTTCTTT.

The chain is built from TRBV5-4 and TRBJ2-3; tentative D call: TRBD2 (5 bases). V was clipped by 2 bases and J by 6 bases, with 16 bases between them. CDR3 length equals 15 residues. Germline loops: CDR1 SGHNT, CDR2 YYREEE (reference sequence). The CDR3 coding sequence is TGTGCCAGCAGCTTTGGTTGGACTCAATCCGATACGCAGTATTTT. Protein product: CASSFGWTQSDTQYF.

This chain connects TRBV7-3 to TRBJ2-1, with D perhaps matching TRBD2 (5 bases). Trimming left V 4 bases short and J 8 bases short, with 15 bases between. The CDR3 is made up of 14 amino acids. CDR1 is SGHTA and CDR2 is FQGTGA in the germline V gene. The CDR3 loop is CASSSTSIGDEQFF. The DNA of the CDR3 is TGTGCCAGCAGCTCCACTAGTATTGGGGATGAGCAGTTCTTC.

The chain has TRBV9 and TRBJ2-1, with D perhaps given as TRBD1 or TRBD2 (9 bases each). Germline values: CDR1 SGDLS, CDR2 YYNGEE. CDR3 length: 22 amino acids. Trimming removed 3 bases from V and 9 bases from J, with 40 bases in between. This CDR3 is CASSGLRGDRESSGAYRGEQFF. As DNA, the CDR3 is TGTGCCAGCAGCGGGCTCAGGGGGGACAGGGAGTCTAGCGGGGCCTATAGGGGTGAGCAGTTCTTC.

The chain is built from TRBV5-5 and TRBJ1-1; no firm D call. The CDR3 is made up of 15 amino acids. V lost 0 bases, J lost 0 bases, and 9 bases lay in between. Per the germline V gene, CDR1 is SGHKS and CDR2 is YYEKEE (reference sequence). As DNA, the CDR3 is TGTGCCAGCAGCTTGGGAGGGATCATGAACACTGAAGCTTTCTTT. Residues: CASSLGGIMNTEAFF.

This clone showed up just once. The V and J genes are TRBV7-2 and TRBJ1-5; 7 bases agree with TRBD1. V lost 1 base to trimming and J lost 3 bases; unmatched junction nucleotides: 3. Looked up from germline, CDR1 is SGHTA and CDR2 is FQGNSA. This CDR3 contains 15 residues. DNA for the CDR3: TGTGCCAGCAGCTTAGGGGACAGCAACAATCAGCCCCAGCATTTT. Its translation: CASSLGDSNNQPQHF.

Here the CDR3 DNA reads TGTGCCAGCAGTTCGACTAGCGAAGCCTACGAGCAGTACTTC. Translated: CASSSTSEAYEQYF. The rearrangement links TRBV9 to TRBJ2-7, with 8 bases aligning to TRBD2. V shed 5 bases and J 2 bases; nucleotides not matched to a gene: 6. The germline V gene has CDR1 SGDLS and CDR2 YYNGEE. This CDR3 is built from 14 residues.

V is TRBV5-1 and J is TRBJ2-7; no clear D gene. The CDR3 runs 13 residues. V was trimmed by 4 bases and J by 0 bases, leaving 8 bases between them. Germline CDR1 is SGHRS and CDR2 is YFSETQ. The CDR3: CASSPDTSYEQYF. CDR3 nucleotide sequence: TGCGCCAGCAGCCCTGACACCTCCTACGAGCAGTACTTC.

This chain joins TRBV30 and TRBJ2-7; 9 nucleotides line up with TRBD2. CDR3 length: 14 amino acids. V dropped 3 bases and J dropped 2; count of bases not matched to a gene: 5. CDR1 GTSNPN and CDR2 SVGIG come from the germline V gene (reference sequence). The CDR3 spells CAWSPGLAPYEQYF. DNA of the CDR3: TGTGCCTGGAGCCCGGGACTAGCACCCTACGAGCAGTACTTC.

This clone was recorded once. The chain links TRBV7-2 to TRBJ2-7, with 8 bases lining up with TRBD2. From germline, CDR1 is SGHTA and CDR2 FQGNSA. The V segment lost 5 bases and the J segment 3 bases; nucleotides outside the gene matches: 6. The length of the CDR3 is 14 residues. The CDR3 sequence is CASSPGGGGYEQYF. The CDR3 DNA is TGTGCCAGCAGCCCCGGGGGGGGAGGCTACGAGCAGTACTTC.

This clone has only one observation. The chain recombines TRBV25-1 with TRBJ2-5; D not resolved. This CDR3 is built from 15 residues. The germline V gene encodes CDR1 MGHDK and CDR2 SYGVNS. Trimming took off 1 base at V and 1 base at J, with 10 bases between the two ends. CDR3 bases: TGTGCCAGCAGTGAATTACAGACGCCCCAAGAGACCCAGTACTTC. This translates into CASSELQTPQETQYF.

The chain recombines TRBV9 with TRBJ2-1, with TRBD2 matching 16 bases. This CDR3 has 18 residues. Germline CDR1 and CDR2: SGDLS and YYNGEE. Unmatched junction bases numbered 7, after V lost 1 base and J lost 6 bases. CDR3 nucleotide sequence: TGTGCCAGCAGCGTAAAGGGGACTAGCGGGGGGGCAGGCAATGAGCAGTTCTTC. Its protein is CASSVKGTSGGAGNEQFF.

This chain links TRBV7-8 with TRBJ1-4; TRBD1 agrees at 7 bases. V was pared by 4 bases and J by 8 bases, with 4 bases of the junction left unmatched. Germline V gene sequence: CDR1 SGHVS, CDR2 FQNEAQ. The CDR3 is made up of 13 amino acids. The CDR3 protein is CASSSHRGEKLFF. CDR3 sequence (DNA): TGTGCCAGCAGCTCCCACAGGGGCGAAAAACTGTTTTTT.

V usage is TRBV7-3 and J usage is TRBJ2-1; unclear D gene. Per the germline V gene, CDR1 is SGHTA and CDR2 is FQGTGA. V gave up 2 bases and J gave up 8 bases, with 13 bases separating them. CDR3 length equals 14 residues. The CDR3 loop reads CASSLSPLGDEQFF. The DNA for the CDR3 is TGTGCCAGCAGCTTATCCCCCCTAGGCGATGAGCAGTTCTTC.

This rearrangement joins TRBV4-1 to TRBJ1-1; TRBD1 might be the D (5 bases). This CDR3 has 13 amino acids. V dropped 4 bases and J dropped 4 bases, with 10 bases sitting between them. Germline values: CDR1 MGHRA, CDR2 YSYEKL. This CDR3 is CASSPPGFTEAFF. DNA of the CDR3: TGCGCCAGCAGCCCCCCAGGGTTCACTGAAGCTTTCTTT.

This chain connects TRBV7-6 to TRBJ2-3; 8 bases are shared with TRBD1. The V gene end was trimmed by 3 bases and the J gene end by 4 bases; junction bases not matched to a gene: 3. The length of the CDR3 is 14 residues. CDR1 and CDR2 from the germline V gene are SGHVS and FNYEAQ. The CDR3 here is CASSLDRAADTQYF. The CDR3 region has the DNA TGTGCCAGCAGCTTGGACAGGGCGGCAGATACGCAGTATTTT.

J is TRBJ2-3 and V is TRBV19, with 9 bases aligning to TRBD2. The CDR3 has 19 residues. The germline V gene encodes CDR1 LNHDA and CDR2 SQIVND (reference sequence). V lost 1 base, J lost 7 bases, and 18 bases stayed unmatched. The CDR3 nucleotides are TGTGCCAGTAGTATAGGTCCCAAAGGACTAGCGTGGGGAGGGAATACGCAGTATTTT. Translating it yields CASSIGPKGLAWGGNTQYF.

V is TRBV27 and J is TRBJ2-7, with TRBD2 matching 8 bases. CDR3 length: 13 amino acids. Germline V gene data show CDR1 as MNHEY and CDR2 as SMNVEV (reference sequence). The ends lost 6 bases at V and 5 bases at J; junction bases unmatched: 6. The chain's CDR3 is CASRTPGLDEQYF. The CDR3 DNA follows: TGTGCCAGCAGGACCCCGGGACTAGACGAGCAGTACTTC.

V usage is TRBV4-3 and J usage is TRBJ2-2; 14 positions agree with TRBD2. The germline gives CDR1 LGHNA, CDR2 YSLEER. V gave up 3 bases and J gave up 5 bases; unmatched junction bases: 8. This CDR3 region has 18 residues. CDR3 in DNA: TGCGCCAGCAGCCAGGGACTAGCGGGGGCCAAAGGGACCGGGGAGCTGTTTTTT. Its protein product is CASSQGLAGAKGTGELFF.

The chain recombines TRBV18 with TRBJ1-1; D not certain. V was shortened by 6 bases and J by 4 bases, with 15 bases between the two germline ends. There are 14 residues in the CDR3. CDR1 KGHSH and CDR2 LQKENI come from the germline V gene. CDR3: CASSPGGSITEAFF. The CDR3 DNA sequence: TGTGCCAGCTCCCCCGGAGGCTCAATCACTGAAGCTTTCTTT.

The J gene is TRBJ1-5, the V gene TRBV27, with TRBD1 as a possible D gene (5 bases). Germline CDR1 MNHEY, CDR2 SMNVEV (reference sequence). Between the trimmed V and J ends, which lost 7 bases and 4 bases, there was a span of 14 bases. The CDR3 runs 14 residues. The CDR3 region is CASTPPGRNQPQHF. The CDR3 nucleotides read TGTGCCAGCACCCCGCCAGGGCGGAATCAGCCCCAGCATTTT.

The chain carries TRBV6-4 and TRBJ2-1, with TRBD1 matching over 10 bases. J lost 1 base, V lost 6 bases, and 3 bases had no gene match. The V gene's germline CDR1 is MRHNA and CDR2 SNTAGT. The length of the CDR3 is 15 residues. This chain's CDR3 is CASRADRGSYNEQFF. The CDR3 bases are TGTGCCAGCAGGGCGGACAGGGGGTCCTACAATGAGCAGTTCTTC.

CDR3 sequence reads: CATQRGYDTEAFF. The CDR3 DNA follows: TGTGCCACCCAGCGGGGGTACGACACTGAAGCTTTCTTT. The rearrangement links TRBV11-2 to TRBJ1-1; D is possibly TRBD1 (5 bases). The CDR3 contains 13 residues. With 10 bases removed from V and 3 bases from J, the gap between germline ends came to 15 bases. The germline V gene has CDR1 SGHAT and CDR2 FQNNGV.

CDR3 in DNA: TGTGCCAGTCGATTGGACACCGGTCACAATGAGCAGTTCTTC. This sequence encodes CASRLDTGHNEQFF. The chain employs TRBV19 and TRBJ2-1, with a possible D match to TRBD1 (5 bases). CDR3 size: 14 residues. The germline V and J ends were trimmed by 8 bases and 5 bases, with 16 bases remaining between them. Looked up from germline, CDR1 is LNHDA and CDR2 is SQIVND (reference sequence).

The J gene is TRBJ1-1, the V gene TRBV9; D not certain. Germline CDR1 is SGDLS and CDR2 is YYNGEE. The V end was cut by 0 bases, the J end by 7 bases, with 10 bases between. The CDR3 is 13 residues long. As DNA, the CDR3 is TGTGCCAGCAGCGTAGTTGAGGCGGGTGAAGCTTTCTTT. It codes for CASSVVEAGEAFF.

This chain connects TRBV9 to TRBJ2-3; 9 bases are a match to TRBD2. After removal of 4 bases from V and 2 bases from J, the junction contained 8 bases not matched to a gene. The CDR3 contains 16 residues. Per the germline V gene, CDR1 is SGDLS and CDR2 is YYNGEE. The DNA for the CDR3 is TGTGCCAGCAGCCCCCGAGCGGGGGGACTCACAGATACGCAGTATTTT. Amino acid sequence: CASSPRAGGLTDTQYF.